Listed here are 23 T cell receptor beta chains from one sample, sequenced in a study of T cells in Graves' hyperthyroidism and ophthalmopathy. TCR beta CDR3 region amplification was performed from RNA transcripts. First-round RT-PCR with HTBI primers amplified the TCR CDR3 region. MiXCR was run by TCRdb on the multiplex PCR reads, yielding one entry per CDR3 protein. This sample yields almost 600,000 distinct CDR3 sequences, of which more than 11% are seen a single time; roughly 5.5% belongs to the top ten. The sequenced sample was blood. These receptor sequences come from a woman under 40 with Graves' hyperthyroidism that later progressed to Graves' ophthalmopathy.

This clonotype was recorded once. The CDR3 region is CASSFRGSLPYEQYF. In nucleotides, the CDR3 is TGTGCCAGCAGTTTCAGGGGATCCCTACCCTACGAGCAGTACTTC. The gene calls are TRBV6-5 and TRBJ2-7, with D perhaps matching TRBD1 (6 bases). Per the germline V gene, CDR1 is MNHEY and CDR2 is SVGAGI. CDR3 length: 15 amino acids. Trimming pared 4 bases from V and 2 bases from J, leaving 15 bases between.

This clonotype was observed many times. The chain has TRBV24-1 and TRBJ1-1; 9 nucleotides agree with TRBD1. With V trimmed by 5 bases and J by 5 bases, 5 bases remained unmatched. The CDR3 length is 14 residues. Germline lookup yields CDR1 KGHDR and CDR2 SFDVKD. For the CDR3, the DNA is TGTGCCACCAGTGGTGGGACAGGGTTAACTGAAGCTTTCTTT. It translates to CATSGGTGLTEAFF.

This clonotype was seen many times. V and J are TRBV27 and TRBJ2-3; TRBD2 matches 8 bases. Trimming at V came to 2 bases and at J to 3 bases, leaving 7 bases not matched to a gene. CDR3 length: 16 amino acids. Germline assignment: CDR1 MNHEY and CDR2 SMNVEV (reference sequence). CDR3 in DNA: TGTGCCAGCAGTTTAAAAGCGGGAGATGGGACAGATACGCAGTATTTT. Its protein product is CASSLKAGDGTDTQYF.

The chain is built from TRBV19 and TRBJ1-5; a possible D gene is TRBD1 (6 bases). V gave up 11 bases and J gave up 1 base, with 12 bases separating them. Germline CDR1 LNHDA, CDR2 SQIVND (reference sequence). The CDR3 consists of 13 residues. The CDR3 DNA is TGTGCCGGCTCTAGGGGGAGCAATCAGCCCCAGCATTTT. As protein: CAGSRGSNQPQHF.

This clonotype was seen at least ten times. The gene calls are TRBV20-1 and TRBJ2-7; 12 bases agree with TRBD1. The V gene end was trimmed by 6 bases and the J gene end by 5 bases; junction bases not matched to a gene: 11. The CDR3 totals 15 residues. Per germline, CDR1 DFQATT and CDR2 SNEGSKA (reference sequence). In DNA, the CDR3 is TGCAGTGCCGCACCCCCGGGACAGGGGGCTCACGAGCAGTACTTC. Translating it yields CSAAPPGQGAHEQYF.

The chain carries TRBV7-2 and TRBJ2-7; 7 nucleotides line up with TRBD1. CDR3 length equals 15 residues. The J segment lost 8 bases and the V segment lost 3 bases, leaving 13 bases of the junction unmatched. Germline V gene sequence: CDR1 SGHTA, CDR2 FQGNSA. The CDR3 nucleotides are TGTGCCAGCAGCTTCGAGGGACAGCGACAGGTCCAGCAGTACTTC. Translated, it gives CASSFEGQRQVQQYF.

This clonotype was seen many times. The chain couples TRBV27 to TRBJ2-7; 8 bases map to TRBD2. Germline V gene sequence: CDR1 MNHEY, CDR2 SMNVEV (reference sequence). The CDR3 covers 14 residues. V lost 6 bases and J lost 2; bases outside the gene matches: 6. CDR3 region: CASSEAGETYEQYF. The CDR3 DNA follows: TGTGCCAGCAGCGAAGCGGGAGAGACCTACGAGCAGTACTTC.

This clonotype was found many times. This chain links TRBV5-1 with TRBJ2-3; D is undetermined. V lost 5 bases and J 5 bases, leaving 6 bases between the germline ends. Germline lookup yields CDR1 SGHRS and CDR2 YFSETQ. The CDR3 is 11 amino acids. The CDR3 reads CASRNGDTQYF. The DNA for the CDR3 is TGCGCCAGCAGAAATGGAGATACGCAGTATTTT.

This clonotype was detected only a few times. Just one base apart from a much larger clone, this may be a read error. V gene TRBV2 combines with J gene TRBJ1-5, with TRBD1 identical over 10 bases. The CDR3 is 14 amino acids. Germline values: CDR1 SNHLY, CDR2 FYNNEI. The CDR3 region has the DNA TGTGCCAGCACCCTGGGGACAGGGGATCAGCCCCAGCGTTTT. This gives the protein CASTLGTGDQPQRF.

This clonotype has at least ten counts. J is TRBJ2-2 and V is TRBV7-2, with a weak D call TRBD1 (6 bases). The V gene lost 6 bases and the J gene lost 0 bases, with 11 bases spanning the gap. CDR3 length: 15 amino acids. The germline CDR1 and CDR2 sequences are SGHTA and FQGNSA. The CDR3 spells CASRGALANTGELFF. DNA for the CDR3: TGTGCCAGCAGGGGGGCCCTAGCGAACACCGGGGAGCTGTTTTTT. Together with reference TRBV7-2 and TRBJ2-2, the CDR3 gives the full variable domain: GAGVSQSPSNKVTEKGKDVELRCDPISGHTALYWYRQSLGQGLEFLIYFQGNSAPDKSGLPSDRFSAERTGGSVSTLTIQRTQQEDSAVYLCASRGALANTGELFFGEGSRLTVL.

A note on this clonotype: A much larger clone differs from this one at a single base, so this may be a read error. V is TRBV5-1 and J is TRBJ1-1, with D maybe TRBD1 (5 bases). Germline CDR1 is SGHRS and CDR2 is YFSETQ. There are 14 residues in the CDR3. In nucleotides, the CDR3 is TGCGCCAGCAGCGGAGGTCAGGGATACACTAAAGCTTTCTTT. It translates to CASSGGQGYTKAFF.

This clonotype was seen ten or more times. V and J are TRBV19 and TRBJ1-6; D is ambiguous. CDR1 is LNHDA and CDR2 is SQIVND in the germline V gene (reference sequence). V lost 3 bases and J 6 bases, leaving 15 bases between the germline ends. CDR3 length: 16 residues. In DNA form, the CDR3 reads TGTGCCAGTAGTATTCTAGGTCGTCAGTCTAATTCACCCCTCCACTTT. Encoded protein: CASSILGRQSNSPLHF.

This clonotype was counted only a few times. CDR3 coding DNA: TGCGCCAGCAGGGGCCCCAGCGGAACCTACAATGAGCAGTTCTTC. Translating gives CASRGPSGTYNEQFF. The chain employs TRBV5-1 and TRBJ2-1; the D gene is possibly TRBD2 (5 bases). V was clipped by 5 bases and J by 2 bases, with 14 bases between them. Germline V gene data show CDR1 as SGHRS and CDR2 as YFSETQ. This CDR3 has 15 residues.

As concerns this clonotype: The conserved final phenylalanine or tryptophan is absent from the CDR3, which likely points to a read error. V gene TRBV6-4 combines with J gene TRBJ1-3, with TRBD1 identical over 7 bases. Germline V gene data show CDR1 as MRHNA and CDR2 as SNTAGT. CDR3 length: 17 residues. J was trimmed by 3 bases and V by 5 bases; bases with no gene match: 13. Here the CDR3 reads CASSLVPRGALGNTIYY. CDR3 sequence (DNA): TGTGCCAGCAGTTTGGTTCCCAGGGGGGCCCTTGGAAACACCATATATTAT.

The CDR3 spells CASSQARPGTSQETQYF. As DNA, the CDR3 is TGCGCCAGCAGCCAAGCCCGGCCTGGGACATCCCAAGAGACCCAGTACTTC. This rearrangement joins TRBV4-1 to TRBJ2-5, with D perhaps matching TRBD1 (6 bases). Germline V CDR1 and CDR2: MGHRA, YSYEKL. V was cut by 1 base and J by 1 base, with 16 bases left in between. The CDR3 loop spans 17 amino acids.

This clonotype was found many times. V gene TRBV12-3 or TRBV12-4 combines with J gene TRBJ2-2, with D possibly TRBD1 on 6 matching bases. The CDR3 runs to 15 residues. Trimming shortened V by 3 bases and J by 3 bases, and 11 bases separated the two germline ends. The DNA of the CDR3 is TGTGCCAGCAGTTTTTCAGGGGTTGACACCGGGGAGCTGTTTTTT. As protein: CASSFSGVDTGELFF.

DNA for the CDR3: TGTGCCACCGGTTATACTGGGGCCAACGTCCTGACTTTC. Its protein is CATGYTGANVLTF. V usage is TRBV24-1 and J usage is TRBJ2-6, with D uncertain. This CDR3 contains 13 residues. CDR1 and CDR2 (germline): KGHDR, SFDVKD. Trimming left V 9 bases short and J 2 bases short, with 7 bases between.

This clonotype has ten or more counts. This chain links TRBV3-1 with TRBJ1-2; D unresolved. Germline assignment: CDR1 LGHDT and CDR2 YNNKEL (reference sequence). The germline V and J ends were trimmed by 0 bases and 8 bases, with 10 bases remaining between them. The CDR3 contains 13 residues. CDR3 sequence (DNA): TGTGCCAGCAGCCAAGAGACGGTCTGGGGCTACACCTTC. Its protein is CASSQETVWGYTF.

This clonotype was seen more than once but under ten times. The J gene is TRBJ1-5, the V gene TRBV7-8, with 7 bases that match TRBD1. Germline V gives CDR1 SGHVS, CDR2 FQNEAQ. Trimming took 1 base from V and 1 from J; bases not matched to a gene: 4. The CDR3 spans 16 residues. CDR3 amino acids: CASSLGQGGSNQPQHF. CDR3 sequence (DNA): TGTGCCAGCAGCTTAGGACAGGGTGGGAGCAATCAGCCCCAGCATTTT.

This clonotype was recorded many times. The rearrangement links TRBV28 to TRBJ2-7, with 10 nucleotides matching TRBD2. Per the germline V gene, CDR1 is MDHEN and CDR2 is SYDVKM. The V and J ends lost 6 bases and 2 bases, in that order; junction bases with no gene match: 16. The CDR3 runs to 18 residues. For the CDR3, the DNA is TGTGCCAGCAGGCCCCTTCTAGCGGGAGTTGGAAGGGCCTACGAGCAGTACTTC. As protein: CASRPLLAGVGRAYEQYF.

The chain couples TRBV6-2 or TRBV6-3 to TRBJ2-7; the D gene could be TRBD1 or TRBD2 (5 bases each). The CDR3 is 16 amino acids. Germline V gives CDR1 MNHEY, CDR2 SVGEGT. The ends were cut back, 7 bases at V and 0 bases at J, with 19 bases in the middle. The DNA for the CDR3 is TGTGCCAGCACCATAGCCCCAGGGACGAGCTCCTACGAGCAGTACTTC. It codes for CASTIAPGTSSYEQYF.

The CDR3 protein is CASSLIGQGAGEKLFF. The CDR3 nucleotides read TGTGCCAGCAGTTTGATCGGACAGGGGGCGGGTGAAAAACTGTTTTTT. This chain uses TRBV12-3 or TRBV12-4 with TRBJ1-4; 11 bases align to TRBD1. V shed 3 bases, J shed 7 bases, and the junction held 7 bases outside the gene matches. The CDR3 contains 16 residues.

This clonotype has more than one count but fewer than ten. The chain joins TRBV29-1 to TRBJ2-3; tentatively, D is TRBD1 (5 bases). The V and J ends lost 0 bases and 6 bases respectively, with 10 bases between them. Germline lookup yields CDR1 SQVTM and CDR2 ANQGSEA. This CDR3 region has 13 residues. The CDR3 loop reads CSVEDRGRDTQYF. DNA for the CDR3: TGCAGCGTTGAAGATAGGGGAAGGGATACGCAGTATTTT.